This TCR beta chain is drawn from a study of blood T cell repertoires in COVID-19. Turning to the study itself: Sites in the United States, Italy and Spain provided acute and convalescent COVID-19 samples. PBMCs, B-cell-depleted T cells, or T cells were the source of the cDNA or gDNA that made up the material.

From germline, CDR1 is SGHNT and CDR2 YYREEE (reference sequence). V lost 1 base to trimming and J lost 6 bases; unmatched junction nucleotides: 5. The CDR3 covers 16 residues. Authors' methods: It was from reference gene primer amplification that nucleated cell counts were estimated. The assay was immunoSEQ multiplex PCR, and TCRdb's table has in-frame clones only and misses some. The V and J calls and clone size are taken from that table; D and trimming were inferred from the DNA. The table shows approximately 100,000 clones, with nearly 85% occurring only once. The J gene is TRBJ1-6, the V gene TRBV5-4, with TRBD1 matching over 9 bases. The sample consisted of peripheral blood. This TCR came from a woman between 45 and 60 years old with acute or convalescent COVID-19. The CDR3 nucleotides read TGTGCCAGCAGCTTGCTACAGGGGGCGCGTAATTCACCCCTCCACTTT. Residues: CASSLLQGARNSPLHF.